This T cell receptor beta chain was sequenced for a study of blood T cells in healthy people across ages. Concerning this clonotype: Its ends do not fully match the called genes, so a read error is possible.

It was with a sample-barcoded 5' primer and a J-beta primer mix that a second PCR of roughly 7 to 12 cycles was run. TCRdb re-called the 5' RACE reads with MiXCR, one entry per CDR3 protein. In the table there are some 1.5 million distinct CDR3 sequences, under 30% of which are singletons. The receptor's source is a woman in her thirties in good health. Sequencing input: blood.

The chain's CDR3 is CASSSVPPSGIAYEQYF. The CDR3 coding sequence is TGTGCCAGCAGCTCAGTACCCCCTAGCGGTATTGCCTACGAGCAGTACTTT. The rearrangement joins TRBV11-2 to TRBJ2-7; 7 nucleotides line up with TRBD2. The CDR3 runs 17 residues. Germline V CDR1 and CDR2: SGHAT, FQNNGV.